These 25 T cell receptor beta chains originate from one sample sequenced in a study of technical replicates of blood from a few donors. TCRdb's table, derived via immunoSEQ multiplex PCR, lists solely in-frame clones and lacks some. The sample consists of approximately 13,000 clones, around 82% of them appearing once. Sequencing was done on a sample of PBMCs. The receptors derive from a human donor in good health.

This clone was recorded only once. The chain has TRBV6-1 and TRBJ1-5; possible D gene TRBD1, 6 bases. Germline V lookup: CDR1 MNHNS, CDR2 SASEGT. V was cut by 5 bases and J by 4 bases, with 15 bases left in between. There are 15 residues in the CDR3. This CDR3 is CASSPGKGENQPQHF. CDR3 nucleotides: TGTGCCAGCAGTCCCGGGAAGGGGGAGAATCAGCCCCAGCATTTT.

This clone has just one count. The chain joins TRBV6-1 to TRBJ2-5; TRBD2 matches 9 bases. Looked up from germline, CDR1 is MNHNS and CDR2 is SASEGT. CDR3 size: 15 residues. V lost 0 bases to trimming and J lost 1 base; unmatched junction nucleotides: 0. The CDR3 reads CASSEATSGQETQYF. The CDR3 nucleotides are TGTGCCAGCAGTGAAGCGACTAGCGGCCAAGAGACCCAGTACTTC.

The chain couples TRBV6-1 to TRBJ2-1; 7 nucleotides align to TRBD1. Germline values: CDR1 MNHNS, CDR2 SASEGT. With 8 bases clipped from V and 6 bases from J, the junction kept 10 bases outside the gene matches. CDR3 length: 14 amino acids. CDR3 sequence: CASGGTGVVNEQFF. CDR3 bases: TGTGCCAGCGGGGGTACAGGGGTCGTCAATGAGCAGTTCTTC.

The chain's CDR3 is CASSSRQGLGGYGYTF. The CDR3 bases are TGTGCCAGCAGCTCGCGACAGGGCCTAGGTGGCTATGGCTACACCTTC. V gene TRBV5-8 combines with J gene TRBJ1-2; 7 bases align to TRBD1. The CDR3 runs 16 residues. Looked up from germline, CDR1 is SGHTS and CDR2 is YDEGEE. Trimming cost V 3 bases and J 4 bases; bases outside gene matches: 12.

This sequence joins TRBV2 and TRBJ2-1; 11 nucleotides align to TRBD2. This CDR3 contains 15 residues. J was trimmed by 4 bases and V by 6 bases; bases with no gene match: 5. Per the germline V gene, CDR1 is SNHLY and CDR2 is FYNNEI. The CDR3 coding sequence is TGTGCCAGCAGACCGGGACTAGCGGTATACAATGAGCAGTTCTTC. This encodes CASRPGLAVYNEQFF.

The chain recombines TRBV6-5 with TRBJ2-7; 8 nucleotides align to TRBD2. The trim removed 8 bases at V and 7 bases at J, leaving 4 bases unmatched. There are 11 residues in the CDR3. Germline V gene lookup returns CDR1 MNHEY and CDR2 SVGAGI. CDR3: CASGREVEQYF. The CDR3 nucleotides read TGTGCCAGCGGGCGGGAGGTTGAGCAGTACTTC.

The CDR3: CSVRTSGSPYEQYF. DNA for the CDR3: TGCAGCGTGAGGACTAGCGGGAGCCCCTACGAGCAGTACTTC. V and J are TRBV29-1 and TRBJ2-7; 13 bases line up with TRBD2. V gave up 6 bases and J gave up 2 bases; unmatched junction bases: 4. CDR1 is SQVTM and CDR2 is ANQGSEA in the germline V gene. The length of the CDR3 is 14 residues.

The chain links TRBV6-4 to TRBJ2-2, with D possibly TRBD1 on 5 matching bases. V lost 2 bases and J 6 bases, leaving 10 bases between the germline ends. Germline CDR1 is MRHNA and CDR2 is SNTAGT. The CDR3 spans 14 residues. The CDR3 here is CASSDVQDAGELFF. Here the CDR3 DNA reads TGTGCCAGCAGTGACGTACAGGACGCCGGGGAGCTGTTTTTT.

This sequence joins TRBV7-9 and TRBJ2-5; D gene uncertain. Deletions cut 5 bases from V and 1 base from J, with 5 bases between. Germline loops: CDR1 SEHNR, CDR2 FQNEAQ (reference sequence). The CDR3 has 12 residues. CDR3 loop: CASSPVQETQYF. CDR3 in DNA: TGTGCCAGCAGCCCCGTCCAAGAGACCCAGTACTTC.

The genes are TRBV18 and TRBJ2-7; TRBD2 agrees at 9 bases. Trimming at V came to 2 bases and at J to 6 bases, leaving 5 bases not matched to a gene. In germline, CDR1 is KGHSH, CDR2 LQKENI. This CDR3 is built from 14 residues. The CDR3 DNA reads TGTGCCAGCTCACCAGGGACTAGCTCCGGCGAGCAGTACTTC. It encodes CASSPGTSSGEQYF. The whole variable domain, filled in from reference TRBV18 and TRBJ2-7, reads NAGVMQNPRHLVRRRGQEARLRCSPMKGHSHVYWYRQLPEEGLKFMVYLQKENIIDESGMPKERFSAEFPKEGPSILRIQQVVRGDSAAYFCASSPGTSSGEQYFGPGTRLTVT.

The CDR3 nucleotides are TGTGCCAGCATTACAGGGTTCTTGGCCACTGAAGCTTTCTTT. This encodes CASITGFLATEAFF. The chain combines TRBV2 with TRBJ1-1; D is perhaps TRBD1 (6 bases). Germline CDR1 reads SNHLY; CDR2 reads FYNNEI. With 7 bases removed from V and 4 bases from J, the gap between germline ends came to 16 bases. CDR3 size: 14 residues.

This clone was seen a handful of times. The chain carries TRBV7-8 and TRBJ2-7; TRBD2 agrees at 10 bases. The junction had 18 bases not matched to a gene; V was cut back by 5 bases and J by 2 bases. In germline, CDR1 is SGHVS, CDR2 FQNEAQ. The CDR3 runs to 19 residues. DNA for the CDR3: TGTGCCAGCAGCCCCGCTAGGGTGGGACTAGCGCGCGCAGCCTACGAGCAGTACTTC. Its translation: CASSPARVGLARAAYEQYF.

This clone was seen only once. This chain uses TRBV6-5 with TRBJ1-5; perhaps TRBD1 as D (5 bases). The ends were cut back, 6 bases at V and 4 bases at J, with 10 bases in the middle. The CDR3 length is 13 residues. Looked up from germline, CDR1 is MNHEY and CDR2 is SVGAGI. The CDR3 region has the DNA TGTGCCAGCAGGAGCAGGGTTAATCAGCCCCAGCATTTT. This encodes CASRSRVNQPQHF.

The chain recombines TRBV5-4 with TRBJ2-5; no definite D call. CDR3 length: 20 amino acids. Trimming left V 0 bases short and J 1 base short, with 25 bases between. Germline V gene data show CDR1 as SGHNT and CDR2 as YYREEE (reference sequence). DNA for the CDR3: TGTGCCAGCAGCTTGGGTGGTCCATCTAGGCAAAGTAACCTCCAAGAGACCCAGTACTTC. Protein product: CASSLGGPSRQSNLQETQYF.

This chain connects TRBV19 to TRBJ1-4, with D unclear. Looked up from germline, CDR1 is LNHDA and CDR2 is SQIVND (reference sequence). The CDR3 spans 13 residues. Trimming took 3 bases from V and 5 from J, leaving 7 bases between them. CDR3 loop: CASSIVSNEKLFF. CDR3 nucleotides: TGTGCCAGTAGTATCGTCTCCAATGAAAAACTGTTTTTT. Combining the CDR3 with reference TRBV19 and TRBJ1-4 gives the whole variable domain DGGITQSPKYLFRKEGQNVTLSCEQNLNHDAMYWYRQDPGQGLRLIYYSQIVNDFQKGDIAEGYSVSREKKESFPLTVTSAQKNPTAFYLCASSIVSNEKLFFGSGTQLSVL.

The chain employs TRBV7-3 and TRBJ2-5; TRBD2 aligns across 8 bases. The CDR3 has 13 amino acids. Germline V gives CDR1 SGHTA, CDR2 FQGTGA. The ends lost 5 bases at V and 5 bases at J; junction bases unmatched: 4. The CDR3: CASSRAGEETQYF. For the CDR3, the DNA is TGTGCCAGCAGCCGAGCGGGAGAGGAGACCCAGTACTTC.

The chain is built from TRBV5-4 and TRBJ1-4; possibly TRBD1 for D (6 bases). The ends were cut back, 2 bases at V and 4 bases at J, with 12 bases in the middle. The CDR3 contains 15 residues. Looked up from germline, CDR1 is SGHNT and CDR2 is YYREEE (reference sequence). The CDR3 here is CASSFGGAGNEKLFF. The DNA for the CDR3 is TGTGCCAGCAGCTTTGGGGGCGCGGGTAATGAAAAACTGTTTTTT. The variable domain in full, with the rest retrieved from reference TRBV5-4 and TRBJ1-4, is ETGVTQSPTHLIKTRGQQVTLRCSSQSGHNTVSWYQQALGQGPQFIFQYYREEENGRGNFPPRFSGLQFPNYSSELNVNALELDDSALYLCASSFGGAGNEKLFFGSGTQLSVL.

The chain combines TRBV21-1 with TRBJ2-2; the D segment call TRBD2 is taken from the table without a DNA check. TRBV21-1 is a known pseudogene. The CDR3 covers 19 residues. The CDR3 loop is CASRKGVGGRAANTGELFF. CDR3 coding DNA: TGTGCCAGCAGGAAAGGGGTGGGAGGCAGGGCGGCGAACACCGGGGAGCTGTTTTTT.

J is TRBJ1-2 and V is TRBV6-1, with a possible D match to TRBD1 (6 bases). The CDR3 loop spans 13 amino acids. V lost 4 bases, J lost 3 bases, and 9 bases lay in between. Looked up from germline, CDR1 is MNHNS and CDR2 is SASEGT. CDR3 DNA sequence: TGTGCCAGCAGTGCCACAGGGTACTATGGCTACACCTTC. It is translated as CASSATGYYGYTF.

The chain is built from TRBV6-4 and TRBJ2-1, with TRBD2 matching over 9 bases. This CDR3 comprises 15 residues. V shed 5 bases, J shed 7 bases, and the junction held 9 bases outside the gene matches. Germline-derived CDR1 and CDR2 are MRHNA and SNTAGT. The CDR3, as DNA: TGTGCCAGCAGTCCGATTAGCGGGAGCCTTAATGAGCAGTTCTTC. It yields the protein CASSPISGSLNEQFF.

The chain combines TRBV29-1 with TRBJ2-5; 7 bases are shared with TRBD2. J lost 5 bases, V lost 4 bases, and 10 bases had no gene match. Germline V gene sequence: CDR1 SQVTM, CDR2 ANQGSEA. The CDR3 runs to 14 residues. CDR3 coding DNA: TGCAGCGTTGTGGGATCGGGAGGTGGGGAGACCCAGTACTTC. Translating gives CSVVGSGGGETQYF.

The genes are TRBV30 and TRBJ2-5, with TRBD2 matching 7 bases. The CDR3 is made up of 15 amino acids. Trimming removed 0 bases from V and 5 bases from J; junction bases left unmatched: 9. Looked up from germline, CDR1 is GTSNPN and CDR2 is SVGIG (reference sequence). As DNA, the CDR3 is TGTGCCTGGAGTGTACGGAGCGGGATCGCTGAGACCCAGTACTTC. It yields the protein CAWSVRSGIAETQYF.

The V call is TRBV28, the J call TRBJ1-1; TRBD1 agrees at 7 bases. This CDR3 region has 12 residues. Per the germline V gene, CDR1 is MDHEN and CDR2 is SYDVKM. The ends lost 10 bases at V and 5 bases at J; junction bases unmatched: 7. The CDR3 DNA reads TGTGCCACCGAGGGGGCGGTAACTGAAGCTTTCTTT. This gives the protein CATEGAVTEAFF.

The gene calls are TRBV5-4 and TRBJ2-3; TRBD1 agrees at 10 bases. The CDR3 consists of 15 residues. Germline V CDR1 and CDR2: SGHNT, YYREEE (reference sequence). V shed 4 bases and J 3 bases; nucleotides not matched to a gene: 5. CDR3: CASSRDRGQTDTQYF. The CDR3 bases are TGTGCCAGCAGCCGTGACAGGGGGCAAACAGATACGCAGTATTTT.

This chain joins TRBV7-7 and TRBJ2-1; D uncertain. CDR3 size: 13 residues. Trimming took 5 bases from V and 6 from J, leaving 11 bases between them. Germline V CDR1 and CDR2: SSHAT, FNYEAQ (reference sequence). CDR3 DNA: TGTGCCAGCAGCCCCTCCCCGGGCAATGAGCAGTTCTTC. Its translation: CASSPSPGNEQFF.